This TCR beta chain is from a study of cytomegalovirus exposure and HLA in healthy donors. V lost 0 bases and J 6 bases, leaving 13 bases between the germline ends. Germline loops: CDR1 SGDLS, CDR2 YYNGEE. The CDR3 extends over 14 amino acids. Both 60 Vbeta primers and 13 Jbeta primers went into the PCR. The data were produced by immunoSEQ multiplex PCR, yet TCRdb's version contains in-frame clones alone and is incomplete. The sample yields about 210,000 clones, about 81% seen once. The clonotype comes from a middle-aged man in good health and CMV-seropositive. The J gene is TRBJ2-7, the V gene TRBV9; possibly TRBD1 for D (6 bases). Sequencing used PBMCs. The CDR3: CASSVGQGPREQYF. The CDR3 DNA is TGTGCCAGCAGCGTAGGGCAGGGGCCTCGCGAGCAGTACTTC.